This T cell receptor beta chain derives from a study of cytomegalovirus exposure and HLA in healthy donors. This clone was seen once. Germline V gene sequence: CDR1 SGHTA, CDR2 FQGNSA. This CDR3 spans 15 amino acids. With 3 bases clipped from V and 5 bases from J, the junction kept 6 bases outside the gene matches. Method: immunoSEQ multiplex PCR; TCRdb's copy keeps in-frame clones and lacks some. The data contain some 140,000 clones, roughly 79% of them singletons. The source is a man aged 30-40 years in good health and CMV-seropositive. The material sequenced was PBMCs. The rearrangement links TRBV7-2 to TRBJ2-5; 10 nucleotides agree with TRBD2. The CDR3 bases are TGTGCCAGCAGCTTCACTAGCGGGGCCCGGGAGACCCAGTACTTC. Translating it yields CASSFTSGARETQYF.